The 10 T cell receptor beta chains given below trace back to one sample, sequenced in a study of blood T cell repertoires in COVID-19. Assay: immunoSEQ multiplex PCR; the TCRdb copy retains only in-frame clones and omits some. The sample gives fewer than 250,000 clones, more than 80% of which show up once; approximately 1.8% is in the top ten. Sample: PBMCs or T cells enriched from blood (not recorded which). These receptors all come from a man in his sixties who had recovered from COVID-19.

The V call is TRBV11-3, the J call TRBJ2-2; D is possibly TRBD1 (6 bases). The CDR3 loop spans 15 amino acids. V lost 0 bases to trimming and J lost 4 bases, with 9 bases between them. Germline CDR1 is SGHNT and CDR2 is YENEEA. The CDR3, as DNA: TGTGCCAGCAGCTTAGAGGCCAGGGGCACCGGGGAGCTGTTTTTT. Translation: CASSLEARGTGELFF.

The chain recombines TRBV6-5 with TRBJ1-6; tentative D call: TRBD1 (5 bases). The V gene's germline CDR1 is MNHEY and CDR2 SVGAGI. The CDR3 is made up of 16 amino acids. Trimming removed 0 bases from V and 10 bases from J, with 16 bases in between. CDR3 loop: CASSYSWTTHTSPLHF. The CDR3 DNA reads as TGTGCCAGCAGTTACTCGTGGACAACTCATACCTCACCCCTCCACTTT.

The chain carries TRBV24-1 and TRBJ2-3, with 8 positions matching TRBD2. After removal of 2 bases from V and 3 bases from J, the junction contained 9 bases not matched to a gene. Germline V CDR1 and CDR2: KGHDR, SFDVKD. The CDR3 extends over 17 amino acids. This CDR3 is CATSDSLFRGGTDTQYF. CDR3 in DNA: TGTGCCACCAGTGATTCCCTCTTCCGGGGGGGTACAGATACGCAGTATTTT.

The chain combines TRBV27 with TRBJ1-2, with no clear D. The CDR3 length is 16 residues. Germline V gene lookup returns CDR1 MNHEY and CDR2 SMNVEV (reference sequence). V lost 2 bases to trimming and J lost 4 bases, with 17 bases between them. CDR3 nucleotide sequence: TGTGCCAGCAGTTTAACGGGGTTATTAGGACTCTATGGCTACACCTTC. Its protein is CASSLTGLLGLYGYTF.

V is TRBV6-5 and J is TRBJ1-2, with D possibly being TRBD1 (5 bases). With 5 bases removed from V and 5 bases from J, the gap between germline ends came to 12 bases. The CDR3 runs 13 residues. Germline assignment: CDR1 MNHEY and CDR2 SVGAGI. CDR3 protein: CASSLTGEYGYTF. CDR3 coding DNA: TGTGCCAGCAGTCTGACGGGGGAGTATGGCTACACCTTC.

The gene calls are TRBV5-8 and TRBJ2-1; D might be TRBD2 (7 bases). Between the trimmed V and J ends, which lost 4 bases and 7 bases, there was a span of 18 bases. The CDR3 length is 15 residues. CDR1 is SGHTS, CDR2 YDEGEE, per germline. The CDR3 loop reads CASSLARGAVNEQFF. CDR3 DNA sequence: TGTGCCAGCAGCCTGGCTCGGGGGGCGGTAAATGAGCAGTTCTTC.

The chain couples TRBV27 to TRBJ2-7; 7 bases agree with TRBD1. V trimming: 0 bases; J trimming: 2 bases; junction bases outside the gene matches: 4. The CDR3 consists of 15 residues. Germline V lookup: CDR1 MNHEY, CDR2 SMNVEV (reference sequence). In DNA, the CDR3 is TGTGCCAGCAGTTTATCTGGGACAGACCCCTACGAGCAGTACTTC. Protein product: CASSLSGTDPYEQYF.

The V call is TRBV6-2 or TRBV6-3, the J call TRBJ1-6; D perhaps matches TRBD1 (6 bases). The CDR3 is made up of 15 amino acids. The V end lost 6 bases, the J end lost 6 bases, and 15 bases lay between the germline ends. Germline lookup yields CDR1 MNHEY and CDR2 SVGEGT. CDR3 sequence: CASSDKRGSNSPLHF. The CDR3 nucleotides are TGTGCCAGCAGCGACAAAAGGGGGAGTAATTCACCCCTCCACTTT.

Here the CDR3 DNA reads TGTGCCAGTAGTATTGGGACAACACCATCCTACGAGCAGTACTTC. Translated: CASSIGTTPSYEQYF. The rearrangement joins TRBV19 to TRBJ2-7, with a weak D call TRBD1 (6 bases). V lost 3 bases, J lost 1 base, and 13 bases lay in between. The germline V gene encodes CDR1 LNHDA and CDR2 SQIVND (reference sequence). The CDR3 runs 15 residues.

This chain links TRBV19 with TRBJ1-5; D unresolved. CDR1 is LNHDA, CDR2 SQIVND, per germline (reference sequence). The CDR3 is made up of 15 amino acids. V gave up 4 bases and J gave up 3 bases, with 13 bases separating them. CDR3 sequence: CASSRPGRDNQPQHF. CDR3 nucleotide sequence: TGTGCCAGTAGTAGACCGGGTCGGGACAATCAGCCCCAGCATTTT.